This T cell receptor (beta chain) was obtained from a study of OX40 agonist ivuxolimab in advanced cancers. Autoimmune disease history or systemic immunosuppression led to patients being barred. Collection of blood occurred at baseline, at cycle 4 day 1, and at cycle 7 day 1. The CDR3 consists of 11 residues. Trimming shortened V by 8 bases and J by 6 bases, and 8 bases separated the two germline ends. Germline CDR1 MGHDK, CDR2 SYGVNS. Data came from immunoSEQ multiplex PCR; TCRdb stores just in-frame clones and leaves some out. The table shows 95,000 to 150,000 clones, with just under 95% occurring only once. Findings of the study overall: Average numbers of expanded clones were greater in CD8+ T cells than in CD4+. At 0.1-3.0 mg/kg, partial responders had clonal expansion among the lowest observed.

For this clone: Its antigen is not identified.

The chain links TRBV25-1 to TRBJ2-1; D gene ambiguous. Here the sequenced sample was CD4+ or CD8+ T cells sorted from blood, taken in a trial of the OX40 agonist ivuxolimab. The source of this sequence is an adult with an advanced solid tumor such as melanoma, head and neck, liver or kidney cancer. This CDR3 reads CASRTLNEQFF. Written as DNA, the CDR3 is TGTGCCAGCCGGACCCTCAATGAGCAGTTCTTC.